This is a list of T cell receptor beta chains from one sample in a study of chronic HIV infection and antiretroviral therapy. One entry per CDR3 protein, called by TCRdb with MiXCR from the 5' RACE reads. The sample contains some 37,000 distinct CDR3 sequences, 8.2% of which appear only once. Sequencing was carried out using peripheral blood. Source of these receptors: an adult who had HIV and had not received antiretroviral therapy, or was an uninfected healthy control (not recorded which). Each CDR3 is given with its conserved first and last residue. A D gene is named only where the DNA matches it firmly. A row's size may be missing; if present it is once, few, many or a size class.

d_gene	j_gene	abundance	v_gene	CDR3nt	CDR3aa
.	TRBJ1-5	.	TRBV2	TGTGCCAGCATCGATTCGGATTCTAGCAATCAGCCCCAGCATTTT	CASIDSDSSNQPQHF
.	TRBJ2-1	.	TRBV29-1	TGCAGCGTTCCTTATATTAGTCGGGTTGGGTCCTCTCAGTTCTTC	CSVPYISRVGSSQFF
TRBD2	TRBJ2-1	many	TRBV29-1	TGCAGCGGGGGAACGGGACTACCCCGGGAGCAGTTCTTC	CSGGTGLPREQFF
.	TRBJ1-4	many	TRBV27	TGTGCCAGCAGTTTATTAGGCGGGAATAATGAAAAACTGTTTTTT	CASSLLGGNNEKLFF
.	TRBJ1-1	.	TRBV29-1	TGCAGCGAGGACAAGAACACTGAAGCTTTCTTT	CSEDKNTEAFF
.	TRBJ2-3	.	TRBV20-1	TGCAGTGCTAGGCCTAGCCCCACAGATACGCAGTATTTT	CSARPSPTDTQYF
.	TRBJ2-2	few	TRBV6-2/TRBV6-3	TGTGCCAGCAGTTACCGCGACACCGGGGAGCTGTTTTTT	CASSYRDTGELFF
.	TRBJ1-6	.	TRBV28	TGTGCCAGCAGCCTCGCTTCGAATAATTCACCCCTCCACTTT	CASSLASNNSPLHF
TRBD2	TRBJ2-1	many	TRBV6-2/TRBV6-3	TGTGCCAGCAGGGAAGCGGGAGCCCATGAGCAGTTCTTC	CASREAGAHEQFF
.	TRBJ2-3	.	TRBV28	TGTGCCAGCAGTCCTAGGTCCCGCACAGATACGCAGTATTTT	CASSPRSRTDTQYF
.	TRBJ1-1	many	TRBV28	TGTGCCAGCAGTTTGCCCCCTGAAGCTTTCTTT	CASSLPPEAFF
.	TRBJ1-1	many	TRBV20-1	TGCAGTGCTAGAGATGGCAGGCTGAACACTGAAGCTTTCTTT	CSARDGRLNTEAFF
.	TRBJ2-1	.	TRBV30	TGTGCCTGGAGTAAAGGGGGCGGGGGGACTAAGTTTAATGAGCAGTTCTTC	CAWSKGGGGTKFNEQFF
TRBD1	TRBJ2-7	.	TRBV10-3	TGTGCCACCTTCCCGGGACAGGGGTCGGGCGAGCAGTACTTC	CATFPGQGSGEQYF
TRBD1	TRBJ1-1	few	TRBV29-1	TGCAGCGTTGGACAGGGGGCCGGCACTGAAGCTTTCTTT	CSVGQGAGTEAFF
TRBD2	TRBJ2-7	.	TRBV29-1	TGCAGCGTCCGAGGACTAGCGGGAAGTGTCGAGCAGTACTTC	CSVRGLAGSVEQYF
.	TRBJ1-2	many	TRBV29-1	TGCAGCGTTGACTTACCGGGGGGGGGCTACACCTTC	CSVDLPGGGYTF
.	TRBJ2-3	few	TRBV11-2	TGTGCCAGCAGCTTCGACAGGCGCCCAGATACGCAGTATTTT	CASSFDRRPDTQYF
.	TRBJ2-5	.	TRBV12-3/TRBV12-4	TGTGCCAGCAGCATTGACTGGGAGACCCAGTACTTC	CASSIDWETQYF
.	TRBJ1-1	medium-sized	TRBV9	TGTGCCAGCAGCGTACTTGCCAGGGGTCACACTGAAGCTTTCTTT	CASSVLARGHTEAFF
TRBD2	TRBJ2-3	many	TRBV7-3	TGTGCCAGCAGCCTACTAGCGGGCACAGATACGCAGTATTTT	CASSLLAGTDTQYF
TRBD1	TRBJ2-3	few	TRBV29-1	TGCAGCGTTGAGGGGACAGGGGGCCAGTATTTT	CSVEGTGGQYF
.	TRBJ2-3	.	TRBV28	TGTGCCAGCAGTTCCCCGGACACAGATACGCAGTATTTT	CASSSPDTDTQYF
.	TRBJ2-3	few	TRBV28	TGTGCCAGCAGAAGAGGCGGGACCACAGATACGCAGTATTTT	CASRRGGTTDTQYF
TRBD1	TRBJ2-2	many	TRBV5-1	TGCGCCAGCAGCCCGAAGGGACAGGGTATCGGGGAGCTGTTTTTT	CASSPKGQGIGELFF
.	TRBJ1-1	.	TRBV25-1	TGTGCCAGCAGCCCCGGGCAAGAAGCTTTCTTT	CASSPGQEAFF